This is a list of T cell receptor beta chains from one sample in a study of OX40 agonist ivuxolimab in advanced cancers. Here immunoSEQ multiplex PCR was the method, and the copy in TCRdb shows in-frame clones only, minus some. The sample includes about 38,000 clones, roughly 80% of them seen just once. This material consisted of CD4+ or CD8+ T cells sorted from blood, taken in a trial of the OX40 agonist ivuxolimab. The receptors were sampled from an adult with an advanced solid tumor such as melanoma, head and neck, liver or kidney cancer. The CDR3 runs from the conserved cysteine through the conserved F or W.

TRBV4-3	CASRQTTSGQETQYF
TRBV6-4	CASSPTYLNSPLHF
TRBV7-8	CASSGRQGSYGYTF
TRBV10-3	CAISESGAATNEKLFF
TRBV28	CASSPTGGSGANVLTF
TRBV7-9	CASSLGVGLHGYTF
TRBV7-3	CASSLTPTGTGGYNEQFF
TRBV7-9	CASSPRDLYEQYF
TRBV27	CASSLSGQAEQFF
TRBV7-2	CASSLEPGSYNEQFF
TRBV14	CASSQMRNTEAFF
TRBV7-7	CASSITRNQPQHF
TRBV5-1	CASSSSGGAVGNEKLFF
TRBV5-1	CASSLARANTEAFF
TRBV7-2	CASRSGGWNTEAFF
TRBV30	CAWSGSGTGKAEAFF
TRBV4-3	CASSQDTGGPDTQYF
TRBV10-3	CATTGTRLAGELFF
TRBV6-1	CASSEGGPYEQYF
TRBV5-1	CASSLESTSYNEQFF
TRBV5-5	CASSPDPYEQYF
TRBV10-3	CAISESLADRKGYEQYF
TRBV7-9	CASSHVWGTGNTIYF
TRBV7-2	CASSFGGSAYEQYF
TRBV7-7	CASSLELAGSNEQFF
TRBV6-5	CASSYGAGTLNVQYF
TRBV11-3	CASSRGLADEQYF
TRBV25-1	CASSGPSVGTEAFF
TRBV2	CASSVTGGDEQFF
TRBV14	CASSQTQGFPQETQYF
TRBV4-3	CASSQDLGSPLHF
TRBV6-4	CASSDGRNNQPQHF
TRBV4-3	CASSEAGLAGELFF
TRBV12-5	CASAIGLALSTDTQYF
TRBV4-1	CASSPEGLYEQYF
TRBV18	CASSPNRQNTGELFF
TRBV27	CASTPGGSYGYTF
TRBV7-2	CASSPILTASYYNEQFF
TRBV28	CASSSAGVKIGYTF
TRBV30	CAWSHDRVPQETQYF
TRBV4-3	CASSQEGRGGEQYF
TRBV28	CASNPLDSPLHF
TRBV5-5	CASSLADRITTNEKLFF
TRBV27	CASSLFTSGGFSVLTGELFF
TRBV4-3	CASSPQLADTQYF
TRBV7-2	CASSSGLNNEQFF
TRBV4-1	CASRPLAGALSDNEQFF
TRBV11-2	CASSLQTDEQYF
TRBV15	CATSSTFGGGELFF
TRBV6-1	CASSLSGSNQPQHF
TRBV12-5	CASGEGRASTEAFF
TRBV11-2	CASSLDGVTGREAFF
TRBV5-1	CASSLGDRVNSGANVLTF